A single sample is the source of the 10 T cell receptor beta chains below, sequenced in a study of blood T cell repertoires in COVID-19. The method was immunoSEQ multiplex PCR; TCRdb's version includes in-frame clones alone and lacks a portion of them. The repertoire holds hundreds of thousands of clones, with around nine tenths as singletons. Sequenced sample: PBMCs or T cells enriched from blood (not recorded which). These TCRs come from a man between 60 and 75 years old who had recovered from COVID-19.

The rearrangement links TRBV7-9 to TRBJ2-5; 8 nucleotides line up with TRBD1. CDR1 and CDR2 from the germline V gene are SEHNR and FQNEAQ (reference sequence). V shed 5 bases, J shed 5 bases, and the junction held 4 bases outside the gene matches. The CDR3 sequence is 13 residues long. The CDR3 region is CASSPSGGETQYF. The DNA for the CDR3 is TGTGCCAGCAGCCCCTCAGGGGGCGAGACCCAGTACTTC.

The CDR3 DNA follows: TGCGCCAGCAGCTTCGTCCCAGGGGGCTACGAGCAGTACTTC. Translating gives CASSFVPGGYEQYF. The chain joins TRBV5-1 to TRBJ2-7, with 7 bases that match TRBD1. V lost 2 bases and J lost 3; bases outside the gene matches: 5. CDR3 length: 14 residues. Germline V CDR1 and CDR2: SGHRS, YFSETQ. Full variable domain (outside the CDR3, taken from reference TRBV5-1 and TRBJ2-7): KAGVTQTPRYLIKTRGQQVTLSCSPISGHRSVSWYQQTPGQGLQFLFEYFSETQRNKGNFPGRFSGRQFSNSRSEMNVSTLELGDSALYLCASSFVPGGYEQYFGPGTRLTVT.

The V and J genes are TRBV7-2 and TRBJ1-2; 7 bases match TRBD1. V lost 4 bases and J lost 5; bases outside the gene matches: 13. CDR3 length equals 16 residues. Germline CDR1 is SGHTA and CDR2 is FQGNSA. In DNA, the CDR3 is TGTGCCAGCAGCTCCAAACATTCGACAGGGCGGTATGGCTACACCTTC. It codes for CASSSKHSTGRYGYTF.

This clone turned up a few times. The V gene is TRBV29-1, the J gene TRBJ2-7; possibly TRBD2 for D (5 bases). Trimming took off 6 bases at V and 7 bases at J, with 22 bases between the two ends. Germline V gene data show CDR1 as SQVTM and CDR2 as ANQGSEA. This CDR3 has 14 amino acids. CDR3 sequence reads: CSVRRSYITGEQYF. As DNA, the CDR3 is TGCAGCGTACGACGGTCGTACATTACGGGGGAGCAGTACTTC.

The chain carries TRBV7-2 and TRBJ2-1, with 7 bases aligning to TRBD1. CDR1 is SGHTA, CDR2 FQGNSA, per germline. The length of the CDR3 is 15 residues. Trimming removed 6 bases from V and 3 bases from J; junction bases left unmatched: 8. The CDR3 loop reads CASRLTGAYYNEQFF. Written as DNA, the CDR3 is TGTGCCAGCAGACTTACAGGGGCCTACTACAATGAGCAGTTCTTC.

The V gene is TRBV19, the J gene TRBJ2-7; possible D gene TRBD1, 6 bases. CDR1 is LNHDA and CDR2 is SQIVND in the germline V gene (reference sequence). The CDR3 has 16 amino acids. Between the trimmed V and J ends, which lost 5 bases and 0 bases, there was a span of 17 bases. The CDR3 is CASSVSHRQASYEQYF. CDR3 DNA sequence: TGTGCCAGTAGTGTAAGCCACCGACAGGCCTCCTACGAGCAGTACTTC.

The CDR3 protein is CASSQFGTEAFF. The CDR3 DNA reads as TGTGCCAGCAGCCAATTCGGGACTGAAGCTTTCTTT. The rearrangement joins TRBV14 to TRBJ1-1; D gene uncertain. Germline V gene data show CDR1 as SGHDN and CDR2 as FVKESK. Trimming shortened V by 2 bases and J by 5 bases, and 6 bases separated the two germline ends. The CDR3 is 12 residues long.

The J gene is TRBJ1-2, the V gene TRBV4-3; 9 bases map to TRBD1. There are 15 residues in the CDR3. Per germline, CDR1 LGHNA and CDR2 YSLEER. J lost 5 bases, V lost 3 bases, and 7 bases had no gene match. The CDR3 DNA is TGCGCCAGCAGCCATGACGCCGGACAGGGGTATGGCTACACCTTC. This gives the protein CASSHDAGQGYGYTF.

The chain carries TRBV30 and TRBJ2-2; D might be TRBD2 (6 bases). Germline V gene data show CDR1 as GTSNPN and CDR2 as SVGIG (reference sequence). V gave up 0 bases and J gave up 5 bases, with 13 bases separating them. This CDR3 region has 15 residues. The DNA of the CDR3 is TGTGCCTGGAGTGTATACGGGAGTTATACCGGGGAGCTGTTTTTT. Its protein is CAWSVYGSYTGELFF.

In regard to this clone: Other DNA sequences in the same sample also yield this CDR3. The rearrangement links TRBV12-3 or TRBV12-4 to TRBJ1-2; D not certain. V was cut by 4 bases and J by 8 bases, with 8 bases left in between. CDR3 length: 11 amino acids. The CDR3 DNA reads as TGTGCCAGCAGTTCGGGGTACGGCTACACCTTC. This translates into CASSSGYGYTF.